This T cell receptor beta chain came from a study of blood T cell repertoires in COVID-19. In the study overall: Sample material is recorded as cDNA or gDNA derived from T cells, B-cell-depleted T cells, or PBMCs.

Produced via immunoSEQ multiplex PCR; TCRdb's table is partial and in-frame only. The sample lists tens of thousands of clones, 86% seen once, with around 7.8% in the top ten. This CDR3 contains 19 residues. Germline trimming cut 4 bases from V and 2 bases from J; bases unmatched to any gene: 12. In germline, CDR1 is MNHEY, CDR2 SMNVEV (reference sequence). The clonotype comes from a man between 50 and 59 years old with active COVID-19. V gene TRBV27 combines with J gene TRBJ2-2; 11 bases agree with TRBD2. Material for sequencing was peripheral blood. The CDR3 is CASSSPARSGRVNTGELFF. CDR3 in DNA: TGTGCCAGCAGTTCCCCGGCGCGTAGCGGGAGGGTTAACACCGGGGAGCTGTTTTTT.